The 23 T cell receptor beta chains below were found in one sample sequenced in a study of control samples from healthy donors and cancer patients. Only in-frame clones appear in the TCRdb table, and some are missing; sequencing was by immunoSEQ multiplex PCR. The data show 130,000 or so clones, more than 70% seen once. Sequenced input: blood. The source of these receptors is a man aged 50-59 years in good health.

This clone was seen more than once but under ten times. J is TRBJ2-3 and V is TRBV2, with 7 bases matching TRBD1. Losses at the gene ends were 6 bases for V and 6 bases for J; bases not matched to a gene: 9. The germline gives CDR1 SNHLY, CDR2 FYNNEI. The CDR3 has 14 residues. The CDR3 here is CASSFDRAEDTQYF. CDR3 bases: TGTGCCAGCAGCTTTGACAGGGCCGAGGATACGCAGTATTTT.

V is TRBV11-1 and J is TRBJ1-1, with TRBD1 matching over 7 bases. V dropped 2 bases and J dropped 0; count of bases not matched to a gene: 3. Germline CDR1 and CDR2: SGHAT and FQDESV (reference sequence). The CDR3 is 15 amino acids. CDR3 region: CASSLQGVVNTEAFF. CDR3 nucleotide sequence: TGTGCCAGCAGCTTACAGGGGGTGGTGAACACTGAAGCTTTCTTT. Variable domain in full (rest from reference TRBV11-1 and TRBJ1-1): EAEVAQSPRYKITEKSQAVAFWCDPISGHATLYWYRQILGQGPELLVQFQDESVVDDSQLPKDRFSAERLKGVDSTLKIQPAELGDSAMYLCASSLQGVVNTEAFFGQGTRLTVV.

The V and J genes are TRBV6-5 and TRBJ1-3; maybe TRBD1 (6 bases). V lost 6 bases to trimming and J lost 4 bases, with 7 bases between them. The CDR3 contains 12 residues. Germline CDR1 MNHEY, CDR2 SVGAGI. The CDR3 DNA reads as TGTGCCAGCAGCCAGGGGGGAAACACCATATATTTT. This translates into CASSQGGNTIYF.

The rearrangement joins TRBV5-4 to TRBJ2-3, with 8 bases lining up with TRBD2. The CDR3 runs 15 residues. The germline CDR1 and CDR2 sequences are SGHNT and YYREEE (reference sequence). The J segment lost 4 bases and the V segment lost 2 bases, leaving 6 bases of the junction unmatched. This CDR3 reads CASSFGGLGADTQYF. The DNA of the CDR3 is TGTGCCAGCAGCTTTGGGGGACTAGGGGCAGATACGCAGTATTTT.

The genes are TRBV7-8 and TRBJ2-7; a possible D gene is TRBD2 (6 bases). The ends were cut back, 5 bases at V and 2 bases at J, with 13 bases in the middle. In germline, CDR1 is SGHVS, CDR2 FQNEAQ. The CDR3 is made up of 14 amino acids. CDR3 DNA: TGTGCCAGCAGCGCCGGGACTCCTCCCTACGAGCAGTACTTC. Its protein product is CASSAGTPPYEQYF.

The V and J genes are TRBV23-1 and TRBJ2-7; tentatively, D is TRBD1 (6 bases). TRBV23-1 is sorted into the ORF group, with uncertain function. The CDR3 has 14 residues. V was trimmed by 2 bases and J by 2 bases, leaving 10 bases between them. In nucleotides, the CDR3 is TGCGCCAGCAGTCAAGGGGACACTACCTACGAGCAGTACTTC. Amino acid sequence: CASSQGDTTYEQYF.

V and J are TRBV6-5 and TRBJ1-1; tentatively, D is TRBD1 (5 bases). Trimming stripped 8 bases from V and 3 bases from J, with 13 bases between. The CDR3 extends over 13 amino acids. Germline V lookup: CDR1 MNHEY, CDR2 SVGAGI. CDR3 nucleotide sequence: TGTGCCAGCCTGGGGCAGACCTACACTGAAGCTTTCTTT. Its translation is CASLGQTYTEAFF.

This rearrangement joins TRBV11-3 to TRBJ2-7; 7 positions match TRBD1. With 3 bases clipped from V and 2 bases from J, the junction kept 7 bases outside the gene matches. The germline V gene encodes CDR1 SGHNT and CDR2 YENEEA. CDR3 size: 15 residues. DNA for the CDR3: TGTGCCAGCAGCTTCGGACAGGCGACAACCTACGAGCAGTACTTC. Residues: CASSFGQATTYEQYF.

DNA for the CDR3: TGTGCCAGCAGTTCTGGCCAGGGGCGGGGGAATTCACCCCTCCACTTT. Encoded protein: CASSSGQGRGNSPLHF. The chain joins TRBV28 to TRBJ1-6, with TRBD1 as a possible D gene (6 bases). The length of the CDR3 is 16 residues. Germline CDR1 reads MDHEN; CDR2 reads SYDVKM. V was trimmed by 4 bases and J by 7 bases, leaving 17 bases between them.

V is TRBV19 and J is TRBJ2-3, with a possible D match to TRBD1 (5 bases). This CDR3 region has 15 residues. V lost 3 bases and J lost 1, with 11 bases in between. CDR1 and CDR2 from the germline V gene are LNHDA and SQIVND (reference sequence). DNA for the CDR3: TGTGCCAGTAGTATGGACAACCACCGCACAGATACGCAGTATTTT. Protein: CASSMDNHRTDTQYF.

The rearrangement joins TRBV6-5 to TRBJ1-5; the D gene is possibly TRBD1 (6 bases). Per germline, CDR1 MNHEY and CDR2 SVGAGI. Between the trimmed V and J ends, which lost 0 bases and 7 bases, there was a span of 13 bases. The CDR3 sequence is 15 residues long. CDR3 bases: TGTGCCAGCAGTTACTCAGGGGCGCAGGGGCAGCCCCAGCATTTT. This codes for CASSYSGAQGQPQHF.

This chain links TRBV5-1 with TRBJ2-2; the D gene could be TRBD1 or TRBD2 (5 bases each). The CDR3 covers 15 residues. V shed 3 bases and J shed 3 bases, with 12 bases lying between them. CDR1 and CDR2 (germline): SGHRS, YFSETQ. The chain's CDR3 is CASSSRVGDTGELFF. DNA for the CDR3: TGCGCCAGCAGCTCCAGGGTGGGGGACACCGGGGAGCTGTTTTTT.

The V gene is TRBV6-5, the J gene TRBJ1-6, with D possibly being TRBD1 (5 bases). Between the trimmed V and J ends, which lost 9 bases and 0 bases, there was a span of 12 bases. The CDR3 extends over 15 amino acids. Germline CDR1 reads MNHEY; CDR2 reads SVGAGI. In DNA form, the CDR3 reads TGTGCCAGTAAACAGGTGGGCTCCTATAATTCACCCCTCCACTTT. This codes for CASKQVGSYNSPLHF.

The chain couples TRBV6-2 or TRBV6-3 to TRBJ1-1, with no clear D. Trimming removed 5 bases at V and 0 bases at J, with 16 bases between. Germline V gene data show CDR1 as MNHEY and CDR2 as SVGEGT. The length of the CDR3 is 16 residues. The CDR3 region has the DNA TGTGCCAGCAGTCACCCAAGTGGGGTATTGAACACTGAAGCTTTCTTT. This translates into CASSHPSGVLNTEAFF.

This sequence joins TRBV4-1 and TRBJ2-7; TRBD1 matches at 8 bases. The CDR3 runs to 15 residues. Germline V gene data show CDR1 as MGHRA and CDR2 as YSYEKL. V lost 4 bases to trimming and J lost 0 bases; unmatched junction nucleotides: 5. In DNA, the CDR3 is TGCGCCAGCAGCCGGGACAGGTATAGCTCCTACGAGCAGTACTTC. Translation gives CASSRDRYSSYEQYF.

The rearrangement uses TRBV10-3 and TRBJ2-7, with 11 positions matching TRBD1. Germline values: CDR1 ENHRY, CDR2 SYGVKD. V lost 2 bases to trimming and J lost 7 bases; unmatched junction nucleotides: 7. The CDR3 runs to 15 residues. CDR3 nucleotides: TGTGCCATCAGTGAGATTGGACAGGGGGCGGGTGAGCAGTACTTC. Its translation is CAISEIGQGAGEQYF.

J is TRBJ2-2 and V is TRBV7-8, with D possibly matching TRBD1 (6 bases). V was pared by 8 bases and J by 5 bases, with 12 bases between. The germline CDR1 and CDR2 sequences are SGHVS and FQNEAQ. The CDR3 contains 13 residues. The CDR3 bases are TGTGCCAGCCGACAGGTCGGGACCGGGGAGCTGTTTTTT. Translation gives CASRQVGTGELFF. Full variable domain (rest looked up from reference TRBV7-8 and TRBJ2-2): GAGVSQSPRYKVAKRGQDVALRCDPISGHVSLFWYQQALGQGPEFLTYFQNEAQLDKSGLPSDRFFAERPEGSVSTLKIQRTQQEDSAVYLCASRQVGTGELFFGEGSRLTVL.

This clone was observed a single time. V gene TRBV2 combines with J gene TRBJ1-2, with 9 bases lining up with TRBD1. Germline V CDR1 and CDR2: SNHLY, FYNNEI. V shed 8 bases, J shed 8 bases, and the junction held 9 bases outside the gene matches. CDR3 size: 13 residues. The CDR3 sequence: CASDGQGPGGYTF. DNA of the CDR3: TGTGCCAGCGACGGACAGGGGCCGGGGGGCTACACCTTC.

V gene TRBV7-9 combines with J gene TRBJ2-7; tentatively, D is TRBD2 (6 bases). There are 15 residues in the CDR3. V was cut by 5 bases and J by 2 bases, with 16 bases left in between. The germline V gene has CDR1 SEHNR and CDR2 FQNEAQ (reference sequence). The CDR3 sequence is CASSPRASGAYEQYF. The DNA of the CDR3 is TGTGCCAGCAGCCCCCGAGCCTCGGGAGCCTACGAGCAGTACTTC.

The CDR3 sequence: CASSPTRQGADEKLFF. For the CDR3, the DNA is TGTGCCAGCTCACCGACCCGTCAGGGGGCGGACGAAAAACTGTTTTTT. The rearrangement uses TRBV18 and TRBJ1-4; 8 bases align to TRBD1. CDR1 is KGHSH and CDR2 is LQKENI in the germline V gene. There are 16 residues in the CDR3. The V gene end was trimmed by 3 bases and the J gene end by 8 bases; junction bases not matched to a gene: 11.

The chain links TRBV19 to TRBJ2-1, with 8 positions matching TRBD2. CDR1 and CDR2 (germline): LNHDA, SQIVND (reference sequence). V lost 8 bases and J lost 9; bases outside the gene matches: 6. The CDR3 totals 12 residues. CDR3 DNA: TGTGCCAGTCAAACCGGGAGGGGTGAGCAGTTCTTC. It yields the protein CASQTGRGEQFF.

There are a few counts of this clone. This chain uses TRBV29-1 with TRBJ1-1, with TRBD1 matching over 7 bases. Germline values: CDR1 SQVTM, CDR2 ANQGSEA. The CDR3 loop spans 14 amino acids. With V trimmed by 7 bases and J by 0 bases, 8 bases remained unmatched. CDR3: CSATGAGLNTEAFF. CDR3 coding DNA: TGCAGCGCAACAGGGGCAGGCCTGAACACTGAAGCTTTCTTT. The entire variable domain, with the rest obtained from reference TRBV29-1 and TRBJ1-1, is as follows: SAVISQKPSRDICQRGTSLTIQCQVDSQVTMMFWYRQQPGQSLTLIATANQGSEATYESGFVIDKFPISRPNLTFSTLTVSNMSPEDSSIYLCSATGAGLNTEAFFGQGTRLTVV.

The chain combines TRBV6-1 with TRBJ2-5; D is undetermined. The CDR3 is 13 amino acids. The V end lost 0 bases, the J end lost 5 bases, and 7 bases lay between the germline ends. Germline V gene lookup returns CDR1 MNHNS and CDR2 SASEGT. The CDR3 sequence: CASSEAGWETQYF. The CDR3 DNA reads as TGTGCCAGCAGTGAAGCGGGGTGGGAGACCCAGTACTTC.